Described below is a single T cell receptor (beta chain) sequence and its context. Its antigen target is currently unknown. No base qualities exist here, and no much larger clone lies one base off it. These data are taken from a study of post-analysis software for immune sequencing data (dated by TCRdb to between 2015 and 2017). Context from the whole study: The recorded disease courses included relapsing-remitting, secondary progressive and progressive-relapsing multiple sclerosis, and some patients had no subtype annotation. The patient repertoires were set against about 12 previously published healthy control repertoires from donors whose ages ranged from roughly 6 to 27 years. A subset of samples was prepared in parallel using single-end sample barcoding, then pooled and co-amplified after Illumina adapter ligation. The study at large found these results: Significantly lower normalized Chao1 diversity was found in multiple sclerosis patients than in controls, suggesting substantial peripheral T-cell clonal expansion. The control group was slightly older than the multiple sclerosis patient group. Significantly higher frequencies in patients than in controls were found for about five TRBV segments, including TRBV5-6, TRBV5-1 and TRBV20-1. Direct clustering with F measure revealed strong co-clustering of samples prepared in the same batch, which led to a batch-effect correction.

TCR beta repertoires were profiled from peripheral blood of roughly twelve young patients with multiple sclerosis to demonstrate the VDJtools post-analysis software. The multiple sclerosis patients were children and adolescents ranging in age from 6 to 15 years. Library preparation employed PCR. For sequencing, an Illumina HiSeq 2500 was employed. To reduce PCR and sequencing biases, unique molecular identifiers were built into the TCR beta cDNA libraries. Approximately 500,000 cDNA molecules were obtained for every 1 to 10 million input T cells, so each molecule roughly corresponded to one T cell. The patient libraries were prepared and sequenced using the same protocol as the earlier healthy control dataset. Samples belonging to the same batch were prepared together, multiplexed and sequenced on a shared HiSeq lane. For the original study's pipeline: Raw barcoded reads were processed with MIGEC, discarding single-read molecular identifier groups before consensus assembly and CDR3 extraction. VDJtools was used for post-analysis of the clonotype tables, and diversity was normalized by down-sampling every dataset to the size of the smallest sample. To correct batch-related cross-sample contamination, repertoire overlap clustering matched CDR3 amino acid sequences but not nucleotide sequences. TCRdb cleaned the public reads at Q25 with fastp, built clones with MiXCR and kept in-frame beta chains. One record per CDR3 amino acid sequence lists the most common genes and DNA. TCRdb, not the authors, supplied the V and J calls. The sample data list approximately 160,000 distinct CDR3 sequences, and about 29% of these were observed just once. The ten largest clones take up approximately 1.4% of the sample.

The CDR3 runs 19 residues from the cysteine to the phenylalanine. Of all the DNA, just the CDR3 is kept, 57 bases in frame from base 1. The germline V end is reduced by 1 base and the J end by 4 bases; junction bases left unmatched: 8. The germline V gene sets CDR1 to LGHNA and CDR2 to YNFKEQ. The chain is assembled from TRBV4-2 and TRBJ2-2; TRBD2 aligns with 14 central bases. The TCR sequence derives from a girl aged 10-17 years with multiple sclerosis. The sequencing sample was made of blood. CDR3 loop: CASSQVVTSGRAPTGELFF. The nucleotide sequence reads TGTGCCAGCAGCCAAGTCGTGACTAGCGGGAGGGCCCCCACCGGGGAGCTGTTTTTT.